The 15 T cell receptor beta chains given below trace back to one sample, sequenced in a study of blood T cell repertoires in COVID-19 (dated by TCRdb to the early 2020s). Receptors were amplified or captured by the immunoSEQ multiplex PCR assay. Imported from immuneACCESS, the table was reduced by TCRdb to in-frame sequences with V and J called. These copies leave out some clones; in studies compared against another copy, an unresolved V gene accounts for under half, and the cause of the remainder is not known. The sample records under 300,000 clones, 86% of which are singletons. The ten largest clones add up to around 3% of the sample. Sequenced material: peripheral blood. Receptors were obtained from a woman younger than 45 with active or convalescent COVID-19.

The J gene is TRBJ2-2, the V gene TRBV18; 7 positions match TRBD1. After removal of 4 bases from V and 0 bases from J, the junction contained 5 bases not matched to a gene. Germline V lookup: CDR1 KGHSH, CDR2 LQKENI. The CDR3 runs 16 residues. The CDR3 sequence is CASSRTGTANTGELFF. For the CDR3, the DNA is TGTGCCAGCTCACGTACCGGGACAGCGAACACCGGGGAGCTGTTTTTT.

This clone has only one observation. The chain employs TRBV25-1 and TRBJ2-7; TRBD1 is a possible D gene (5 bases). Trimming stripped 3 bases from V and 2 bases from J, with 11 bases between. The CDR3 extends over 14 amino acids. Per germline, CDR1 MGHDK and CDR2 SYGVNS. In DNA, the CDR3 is TGTGCCAGCAGTGATGCCCAGGGTGCCTACGAGCAGTACTTC. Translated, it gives CASSDAQGAYEQYF.

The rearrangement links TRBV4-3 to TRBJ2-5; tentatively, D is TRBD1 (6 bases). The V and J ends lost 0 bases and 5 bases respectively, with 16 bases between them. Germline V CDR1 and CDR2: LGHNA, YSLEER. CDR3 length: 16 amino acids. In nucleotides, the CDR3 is TGCGCCAGCAGCCAAGATATAGCAGGGGCGGCGGAGACCCAGTACTTC. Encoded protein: CASSQDIAGAAETQYF.

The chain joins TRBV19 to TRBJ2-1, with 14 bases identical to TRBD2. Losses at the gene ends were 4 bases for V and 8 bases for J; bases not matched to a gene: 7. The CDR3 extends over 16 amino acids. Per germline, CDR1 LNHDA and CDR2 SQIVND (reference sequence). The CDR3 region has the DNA TGTGCCAGTAGTAGACTAGCGGGGGGGCCCGGTGATGAGCAGTTCTTC. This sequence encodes CASSRLAGGPGDEQFF.

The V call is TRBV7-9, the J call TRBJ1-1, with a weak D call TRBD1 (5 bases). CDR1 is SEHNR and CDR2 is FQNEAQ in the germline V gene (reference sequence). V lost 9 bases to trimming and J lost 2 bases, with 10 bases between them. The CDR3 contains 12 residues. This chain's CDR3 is CASDRPNTEAFF. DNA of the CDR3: TGTGCCAGTGACAGACCAAACACTGAAGCTTTCTTT. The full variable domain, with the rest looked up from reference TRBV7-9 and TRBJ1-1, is DTGVSQNPRHKITKRGQNVTFRCDPISEHNRLYWYRQTLGQGPEFLTYFQNEAQLEKSRLLSDRFSAERPKGSFSTLEIQRTEQGDSAMYLCASDRPNTEAFFGQGTRLTVV.

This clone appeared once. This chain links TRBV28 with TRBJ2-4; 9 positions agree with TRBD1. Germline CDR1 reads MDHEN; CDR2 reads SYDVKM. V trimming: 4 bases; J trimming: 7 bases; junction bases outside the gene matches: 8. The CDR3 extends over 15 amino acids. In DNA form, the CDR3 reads TGTGCCAGCAGTTCCTCCGGACAGGGGAACAACATTCAGTACTTC. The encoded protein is CASSSSGQGNNIQYF. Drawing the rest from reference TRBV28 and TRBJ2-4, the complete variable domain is DVKVTQSSRYLVKRTGEKVFLECVQDMDHENMFWYRQDPGLGLRLIYFSYDVKMKEKGDIPEGYSVSREKKERFSLILESASTNQTSMYLCASSSSGQGNNIQYFGAGTRLSVL.

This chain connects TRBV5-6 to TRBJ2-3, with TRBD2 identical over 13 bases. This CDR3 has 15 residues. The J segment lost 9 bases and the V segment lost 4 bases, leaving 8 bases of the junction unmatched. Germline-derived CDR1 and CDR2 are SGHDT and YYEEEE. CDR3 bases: TGTGCCAGCAGCGCGACTAGCGGGGGGTCAATAACGCAGTATTTT. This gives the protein CASSATSGGSITQYF.

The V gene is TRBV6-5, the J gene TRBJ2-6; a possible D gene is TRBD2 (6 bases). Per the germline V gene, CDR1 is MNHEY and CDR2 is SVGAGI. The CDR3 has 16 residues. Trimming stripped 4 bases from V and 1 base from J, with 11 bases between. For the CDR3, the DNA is TGTGCCAGCAGTTTCCGGAGGGGATCTGGGGCCAACGTCCTGACTTTC. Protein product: CASSFRRGSGANVLTF.

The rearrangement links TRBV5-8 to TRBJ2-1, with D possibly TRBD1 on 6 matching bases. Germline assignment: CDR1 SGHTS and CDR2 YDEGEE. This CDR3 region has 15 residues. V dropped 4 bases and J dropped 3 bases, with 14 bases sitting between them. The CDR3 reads CASSTRQDGYNEQFF. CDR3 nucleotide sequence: TGTGCCAGCAGCACCAGACAGGATGGCTACAATGAGCAGTTCTTC.

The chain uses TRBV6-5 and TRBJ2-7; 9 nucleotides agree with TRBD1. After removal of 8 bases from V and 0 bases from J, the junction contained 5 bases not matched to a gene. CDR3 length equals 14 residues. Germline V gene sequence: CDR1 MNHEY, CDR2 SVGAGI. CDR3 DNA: TGTGCCAGCGCGGACAGGGGTTTCTCCTACGAGCAGTACTTC. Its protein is CASADRGFSYEQYF.

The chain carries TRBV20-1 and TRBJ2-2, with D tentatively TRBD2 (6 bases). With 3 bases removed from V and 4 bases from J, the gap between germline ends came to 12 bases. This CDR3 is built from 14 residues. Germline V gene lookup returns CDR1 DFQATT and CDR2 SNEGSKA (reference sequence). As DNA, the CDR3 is TGCAGTGCTAGTCGCGGGGTTGGCACCGGGGAGCTGTTTTTT. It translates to CSASRGVGTGELFF.

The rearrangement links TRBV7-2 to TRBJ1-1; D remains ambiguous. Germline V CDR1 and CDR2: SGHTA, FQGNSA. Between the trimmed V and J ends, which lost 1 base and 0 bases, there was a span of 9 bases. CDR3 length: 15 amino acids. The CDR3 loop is CASSLGSRMNTEAFF. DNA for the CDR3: TGTGCCAGCAGCTTAGGGAGCCGTATGAACACTGAAGCTTTCTTT. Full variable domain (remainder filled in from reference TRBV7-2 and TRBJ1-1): GAGVSQSPSNKVTEKGKDVELRCDPISGHTALYWYRQSLGQGLEFLIYFQGNSAPDKSGLPSDRFSAERTGGSVSTLTIQRTQQEDSAVYLCASSLGSRMNTEAFFGQGTRLTVV.

CDR3 amino acids: CAVRGLSSYEQYF. The CDR3, as DNA: TGTGCCGTTAGGGGGTTAAGCTCCTACGAGCAGTACTTC. The genes are TRBV27 and TRBJ2-7; perhaps TRBD1 as D (6 bases). The CDR3 runs 13 residues. The germline gives CDR1 MNHEY, CDR2 SMNVEV (reference sequence). V lost 11 bases and J lost 0, with 14 bases in between.

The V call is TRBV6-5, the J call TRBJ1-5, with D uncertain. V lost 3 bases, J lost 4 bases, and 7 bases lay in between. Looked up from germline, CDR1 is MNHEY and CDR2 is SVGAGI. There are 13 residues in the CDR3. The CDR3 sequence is CASSYYRNQPQHF. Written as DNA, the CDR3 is TGTGCCAGCAGTTATTATAGAAATCAGCCCCAGCATTTT.

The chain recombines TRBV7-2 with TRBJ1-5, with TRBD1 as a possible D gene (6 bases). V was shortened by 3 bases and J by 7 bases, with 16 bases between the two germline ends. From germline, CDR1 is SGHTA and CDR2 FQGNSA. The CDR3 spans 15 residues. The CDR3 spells CASSLGGGGGQPQHF. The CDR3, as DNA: TGTGCCAGCAGCTTGGGGGGCGGGGGCGGGCAGCCCCAGCATTTT.